These 7 T cell receptor beta chains share one sample of origin, sequenced in a study of CD8 T cells in Susac syndrome. Random-hexamer reverse transcription was applied to roughly 0.5 to 1 ug RNA. Each CDR3 protein gets one entry after TCRdb re-called the immunoSEQ multiplex PCR reads with MiXCR. The sample has 55,000 to 80,000 distinct CDR3 sequences, around 93% seen once. The sample consisted of CD4+ T cells from PBMCs. The origin of the receptors is a human donor with Susac syndrome.

This chain uses TRBV6-2 or TRBV6-3 with TRBJ2-1, with 9 bases identical to TRBD2. The V segment lost 8 bases and the J segment 9 bases; nucleotides outside the gene matches: 14. Germline V gene lookup returns CDR1 MNHEY and CDR2 SVGEGT. The length of the CDR3 is 15 residues. CDR3 sequence (DNA): TGTGCCAGCGCCCGACGAGCGGGGGGCCAGGTTGAGCAGTTCTTC. Its translation is CASARRAGGQVEQFF.

The CDR3 spells CASSLAVGSTDTQYF. The CDR3 region has the DNA TGCGCCAGCAGCTTGGCGGTGGGAAGCACAGATACGCAGTATTTT. This chain joins TRBV5-1 and TRBJ2-3; D is uncertain. This CDR3 has 15 residues. V lost 0 bases to trimming and J lost 0 bases, with 8 bases between them. Germline lookup yields CDR1 SGHRS and CDR2 YFSETQ.

This clonotype was counted a single time. V and J are TRBV27 and TRBJ2-6; D is uncertain. Deletions cut 4 bases from V and 1 base from J, with 5 bases between. Germline-derived CDR1 and CDR2 are MNHEY and SMNVEV (reference sequence). The CDR3 runs 14 residues. For the CDR3, the DNA is TGTGCCAGCAGTTCCCGTTCTGGGGCCAACGTCCTGACTTTC. This translates into CASSSRSGANVLTF.

This clonotype was detected once. The V and J genes are TRBV20-1 and TRBJ1-5, with 7 nucleotides matching TRBD1. The germline V gene encodes CDR1 DFQATT and CDR2 SNEGSKA (reference sequence). J was trimmed by 7 bases and V by 0 bases; bases with no gene match: 6. This CDR3 contains 14 residues. The CDR3 region has the DNA TGCAGTGCTAGAGATGCGGCAGGGGGACAGCCCCAGCATTTT. Translated: CSARDAAGGQPQHF.

The genes are TRBV3-1 and TRBJ1-1; D not certain. From germline, CDR1 is LGHDT and CDR2 YNNKEL (reference sequence). The CDR3 is 14 amino acids. V shed 1 base and J shed 1 base, with 7 bases lying between them. The CDR3 reads CASSQGYGNTEAFF. In DNA, the CDR3 is TGTGCCAGCAGCCAAGGGTATGGGAACACTGAAGCTTTCTTT.

The V gene is TRBV28, the J gene TRBJ2-3; D remains ambiguous. The V gene lost 2 bases and the J gene lost 4 bases, with 13 bases spanning the gap. The germline V gene encodes CDR1 MDHEN and CDR2 SYDVKM. The CDR3 is 15 amino acids. The CDR3 nucleotides are TGTGCCAGCAGTTTACGGGTTTCGAGTCCAGATACGCAGTATTTT. It is translated as CASSLRVSSPDTQYF. Complete variable domain (other parts from reference TRBV28 and TRBJ2-3): DVKVTQSSRYLVKRTGEKVFLECVQDMDHENMFWYRQDPGLGLRLIYFSYDVKMKEKGDIPEGYSVSREKKERFSLILESASTNQTSMYLCASSLRVSSPDTQYFGPGTRLTVL.

The chain has TRBV6-2 or TRBV6-3 and TRBJ1-5; TRBD1 aligns across 7 bases. V shed 6 bases and J 1 base; nucleotides not matched to a gene: 6. The CDR3 contains 15 residues. Germline V gene sequence: CDR1 MNHEY, CDR2 SVGEGT. The CDR3 reads CASSRTGLSNQPQHF. The CDR3 nucleotides read TGTGCCAGCAGCCGGACAGGCCTAAGCAATCAGCCCCAGCATTTT.